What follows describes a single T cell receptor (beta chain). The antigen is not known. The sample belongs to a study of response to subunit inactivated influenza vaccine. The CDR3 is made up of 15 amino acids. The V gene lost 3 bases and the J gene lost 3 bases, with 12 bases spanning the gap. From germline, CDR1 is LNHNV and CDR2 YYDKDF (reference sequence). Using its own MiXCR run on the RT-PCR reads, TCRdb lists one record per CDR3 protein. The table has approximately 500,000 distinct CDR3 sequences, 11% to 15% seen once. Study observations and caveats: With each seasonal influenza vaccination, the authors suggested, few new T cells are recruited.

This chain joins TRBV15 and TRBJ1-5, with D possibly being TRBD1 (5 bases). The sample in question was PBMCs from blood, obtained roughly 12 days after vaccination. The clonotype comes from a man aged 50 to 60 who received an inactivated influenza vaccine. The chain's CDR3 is CATSRGQVDNQPQHF. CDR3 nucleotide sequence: TGTGCCACCAGCAGGGGGCAAGTGGACAATCAGCCCCAGCATTTT.